These T cell receptor beta chains were read from a single sample in a study of T cell responses to AZD1222 COVID-19 vaccine. The table came from immunoSEQ multiplex PCR; TCRdb's copy has only in-frame clones and leaves some out. The table shows over 130,000 clones, with about 90% occurring only once. The specimen comprised peripheral blood, sampled 28 days after the second AZD1222 dose. The receptors derive from an adult who received the AZD1222 COVID-19 vaccine. Each CDR3 is given with its conserved first and last residue. Fields, in order: V gene, D gene, CDR3 length, clone size, J gene, CDR3 protein, CDR3 DNA. A D gene is named only where the DNA matches it firmly. Some rows mark clone size as missing; the rest say once, few, many or name a class of expanded clone.

>TRBV5-6|TRBD1|17|-|TRBJ1-1
CASTWDRGYEVNTEAFF
TGTGCCAGCACCTGGGACAGGGGGTATGAAGTCAACACTGAAGCTTTCTTT
>TRBV9|-|13|-|TRBJ1-3
CASSVYSGNTIYF
TGTGCCAGCAGCGTATACTCTGGAAACACCATATATTTT
>TRBV5-4|TRBD1|15|-|TRBJ2-7
CASSLEGTGGSEQYF
TGTGCCAGCAGCTTGGAAGGGACAGGGGGATCTGAGCAGTACTTC
>TRBV11-2|-|16|-|TRBJ2-1
CASSPLRRVTYNEQFF
TGTGCCAGCAGCCCACTGAGGCGGGTGACCTACAATGAGCAGTTCTTC
>TRBV25-1|TRBD1|14|-|TRBJ2-5
CASSLGGGGETQYF
TGTGCCAGCAGCCTAGGGGGCGGAGGCGAGACCCAGTACTTC
>TRBV7-3|TRBD1|15|-|TRBJ2-5
CASSSGQGAGETQYF
TGTGCCAGCAGCTCGGGACAGGGGGCCGGTGAGACCCAGTACTTC
>TRBV2|TRBD1|13|-|TRBJ2-3
CASGGQGIDTQYF
TGTGCCAGCGGGGGACAGGGGATAGATACGCAGTATTTT
>TRBV29-1|TRBD1|14|few|TRBJ2-1
CSVETTGLRNEQFF
TGCAGCGTTGAAACGACAGGGTTGAGGAATGAGCAGTTCTTC
>TRBV4-3|-|15|-|TRBJ2-7
CASSQDRGSHGEQYF
TGCGCCAGCAGCCAAGATCGAGGGAGTCATGGGGAGCAGTACTTC
>TRBV10-3|-|15|-|TRBJ2-3
CAISGGRGRGDTQYF
TGTGCCATCAGTGGGGGTCGCGGTAGGGGTGATACGCAGTATTTT